The 29 T cell receptor beta chains in this list originate from one sample, sequenced in a study of blood T cells in healthy people across ages. A J-beta primer mix and a sample-barcoded 5' primer were used in a second PCR of about 6 to 12 cycles. TCRdb recomputed calls from the 5' RACE reads with MiXCR, one row per CDR3 protein. There are about a million distinct CDR3 sequences in the sample; approximately 49% occur only once, and 10% to 15% lies in the top ten. The source material was blood. These receptors were taken from a man aged 25 to 40 in good health.

The table lists this clonotype with many counts. V is TRBV20-1 and J is TRBJ2-7; 10 bases agree with TRBD2. The CDR3 is 15 residues long. Germline assignment: CDR1 DFQATT and CDR2 SNEGSKA (reference sequence). Trimming at V came to 4 bases and at J to 4 bases, leaving 10 bases not matched to a gene. CDR3 amino acids: CSAKPLAGDFYEQYF. The CDR3 DNA is TGCAGTGCTAAGCCCCTAGCGGGGGATTTTTACGAGCAGTACTTC.

The J gene is TRBJ1-1, the V gene TRBV30; D gene uncertain. Between the trimmed V and J ends, which lost 0 bases and 8 bases, there was a span of 7 bases. This CDR3 spans 11 amino acids. Germline assignment: CDR1 GTSNPN and CDR2 SVGIG (reference sequence). The CDR3 DNA sequence: TGTGCCTGGAGTGTACGCTTAGAAGCTTTCTTT. As protein: CAWSVRLEAFF.

This chain links TRBV4-3 with TRBJ2-4; D tentatively reads TRBD1 or TRBD2 (5 bases each). Trimming removed 0 bases at V and 0 bases at J, with 9 bases between. The CDR3 has 16 amino acids. From germline, CDR1 is LGHNA and CDR2 YSLEER. The CDR3 bases are TGCGCCAGCAGCCAAGACGGGGCTCTAGCCAAAAACATTCAGTACTTC. Translation: CASSQDGALAKNIQYF.

The V gene is TRBV4-1, the J gene TRBJ2-5, with D unresolved. The DNA matches TRBJ2-7 better at its end, which makes the J call doubtful. The germline gives CDR1 MGHRA, CDR2 YSYEKL. CDR3 length: 15 amino acids. The CDR3 DNA follows: TGCGCCAGCAGCCAAGGACTTCACAACTCCTACGAGCAGTACTTC. As protein: CASSQGLHNSYEQYF.

This clonotype has just a few counts. This chain uses TRBV14 with TRBJ1-2; TRBD1 agrees at 7 bases. The length of the CDR3 is 11 residues. Germline trimming cut 3 bases from V and 8 bases from J; bases unmatched to any gene: 0. Per germline, CDR1 SGHDN and CDR2 FVKESK. CDR3 in DNA: TGTGCCAGCAGCCAGGGACAGGGCTACACCTTC. Residues: CASSQGQGYTF.

The rearrangement joins TRBV20-1 to TRBJ2-3; 9 bases are a match to TRBD2. CDR1 is DFQATT and CDR2 is SNEGSKA in the germline V gene (reference sequence). The CDR3 runs 15 residues. The V segment lost 5 bases and the J segment 3 bases; nucleotides outside the gene matches: 9. The CDR3 here is CSAPRLADLTDTQYF. The CDR3 DNA follows: TGCAGTGCTCCTAGACTAGCGGACCTTACAGATACGCAGTATTTT.

Only a few counts were recorded for this clonotype. The chain couples TRBV9 to TRBJ2-3; D not resolved. V lost 0 bases and J lost 7, with 6 bases in between. Germline V lookup: CDR1 SGDLS, CDR2 YYNGEE. The CDR3 is 12 residues long. CDR3 in DNA: TGTGCCAGCAGCGTAGAAGCCCATACGCAGTATTTT. Its translation is CASSVEAHTQYF.

The chain has TRBV20-1 and TRBJ2-5; 15 bases are shared with TRBD2. CDR1 and CDR2 (germline): DFQATT, SNEGSKA (reference sequence). CDR3 length equals 16 residues. Unmatched junction bases numbered 5, after V lost 6 bases and J lost 0 bases. The CDR3 sequence: CSAQGTSGGNQETQYF. CDR3 DNA: TGCAGTGCCCAAGGGACTAGCGGGGGGAACCAAGAGACCCAGTACTTC.

This clonotype was seen only a few times. One end of the junction does not line up with germline, which may come from a read error. The rearrangement joins TRBV7-7 to TRBJ2-1, with 10 bases identical to TRBD1. CDR1 and CDR2 (germline): SSHAT, FNYEAQ (reference sequence). The CDR3 spans 14 residues. CDR3 nucleotides: TGTGCTAGCAGCTTAGGGACAGGGGAGTTTGAGCAGTTCTTC. This codes for CASSLGTGEFEQFF.

This clonotype was seen only a few times. The DNA for the CDR3 is TGTGCCAGCAGCCCGGGACAGGGAAGGACTGAAGCTTTCTTT. Protein sequence: CASSPGQGRTEAFF. The genes are TRBV11-1 and TRBJ1-1; TRBD1 aligns across 9 bases. CDR1 is SGHAT, CDR2 FQDESV, per germline (reference sequence). The CDR3 spans 14 residues. Losses at the gene ends were 5 bases for V and 5 bases for J; bases not matched to a gene: 6.

This clonotype was seen more than once but under ten times. The V call is TRBV12-3 or TRBV12-4, the J call TRBJ2-3, with 11 bases lining up with TRBD2. The CDR3 has 19 residues. The V gene end was trimmed by 6 bases and the J gene end by 3 bases; junction bases not matched to a gene: 17. CDR3 bases: TGTGCCAGCAGCTATAACTTACCCAGAGTAGCGGGGGGGACAGATACGCAGTATTTT. This gives the protein CASSYNLPRVAGGTDTQYF.

The sample holds one count of this clonotype. The junction shows a germline mismatch at one end, possibly a read error. The chain carries TRBV7-9 and TRBJ1-1; D is unclear. This CDR3 contains 12 residues. The germline V gene has CDR1 SEHNR and CDR2 FQNEAQ (reference sequence). The CDR3 is CSSSLVINEAFF. The CDR3 DNA reads as TGTTCCAGCAGCTTAGTCATTAACGAAGCTTTCTTT.

The genes are TRBV5-5 and TRBJ2-1; 11 bases match TRBD2. Germline V gene lookup returns CDR1 SGHKS and CDR2 YYEKEE (reference sequence). J was trimmed by 3 bases and V by 1 base; bases with no gene match: 6. The CDR3 has 17 amino acids. The CDR3 DNA reads TGTGCCAGCAGCTTGCAAGATAGCGGGGGGGACTACAATGAGCAGTTCTTC. It yields the protein CASSLQDSGGDYNEQFF.

The rearrangement uses TRBV14 and TRBJ1-2; D perhaps matches TRBD1 (5 bases). Trimming shortened V by 2 bases and J by 3 bases, and 10 bases separated the two germline ends. Germline loops: CDR1 SGHDN, CDR2 FVKESK. The CDR3 is 14 amino acids. CDR3 in DNA: TGTGCCAGCAGCCAACAGGGCCACGACTATGGCTACACCTTC. Translating gives CASSQQGHDYGYTF.

The rearrangement links TRBV2 to TRBJ2-5; 8 bases line up with TRBD2. The CDR3 runs 12 residues. The trim removed 8 bases at V and 3 bases at J, leaving 2 bases unmatched. Germline CDR1 reads SNHLY; CDR2 reads FYNNEI. The CDR3 is CASLSGEETQYF. The CDR3 DNA sequence: TGTGCCAGCCTTAGCGGGGAAGAGACCCAGTACTTC.

In DNA, the CDR3 is TGCAGTGCTCCCTCGGCTTTCCAGAATTCACCCCTCCACTTT. Protein product: CSAPSAFQNSPLHF. The chain has TRBV20-1 and TRBJ1-6, with no clear D. The germline V and J ends were trimmed by 5 bases and 7 bases, with 15 bases remaining between them. The CDR3 spans 14 residues. Germline lookup yields CDR1 DFQATT and CDR2 SNEGSKA (reference sequence).

V and J are TRBV7-9 and TRBJ1-5; D may be TRBD1 (6 bases). This CDR3 region has 15 residues. Germline CDR1 is SEHNR and CDR2 is FQNEAQ (reference sequence). V dropped 5 bases and J dropped 0 bases, with 11 bases sitting between them. CDR3 protein: CASSPGQFSNQPQHF. The CDR3 DNA follows: TGTGCCAGCAGCCCGGGACAATTTAGCAATCAGCCCCAGCATTTT.

This clonotype was recorded a few times. The chain carries TRBV4-1 and TRBJ2-5, with D possibly matching TRBD1 (6 bases). The germline CDR1 and CDR2 sequences are MGHRA and YSYEKL. This CDR3 has 15 residues. The V and J ends lost 0 bases and 5 bases respectively, with 13 bases between them. CDR3 in amino acids: CASSQEGATGETQYF. CDR3 sequence (DNA): TGCGCCAGCAGCCAAGAAGGTGCCACAGGGGAGACCCAGTACTTC.

The CDR3 DNA follows: TGCAGTGCTAGGGCCGACAGATACTCCTACGAGCAGTACTTC. It specifies CSARADRYSYEQYF. The rearrangement joins TRBV20-1 to TRBJ2-7; possible D gene TRBD1, 5 bases. This CDR3 contains 14 residues. Trimming removed 3 bases from V and 0 bases from J, with 12 bases in between. CDR1 DFQATT and CDR2 SNEGSKA come from the germline V gene (reference sequence).

The CDR3 loop reads CASSRDWDSRVSPLHF. CDR3 DNA sequence: TGCGCCAGCAGCCGTGACTGGGACAGCAGGGTTTCACCCCTCCACTTT. The gene calls are TRBV4-1 and TRBJ1-6; 7 bases line up with TRBD1. V was pared by 4 bases and J by 9 bases, with 12 bases of the junction left unmatched. There are 16 residues in the CDR3. Per germline, CDR1 MGHRA and CDR2 YSYEKL.

The genes are TRBV3-1 and TRBJ2-1; weak D call: TRBD1 (5 bases). Looked up from germline, CDR1 is LGHDT and CDR2 is YNNKEL (reference sequence). The CDR3 is 12 residues long. The V end lost 5 bases, the J end lost 12 bases, and 14 bases lay between the germline ends. The CDR3 coding sequence is TGTGCCAGCAGCACACTCAGGGCGTCGCAGTTCTTC. It specifies CASSTLRASQFF.

The V gene is TRBV6-6, the J gene TRBJ2-5, with D tentatively TRBD1 (6 bases). Germline V gene sequence: CDR1 MNHNY, CDR2 SVGAGI (reference sequence). The ends were cut back, 2 bases at V and 1 base at J, with 11 bases in the middle. This CDR3 contains 15 residues. The CDR3 DNA reads as TGTGCCAGCAGTTACCCTTTAGGGGGCCAAGAGACCCAGTACTTC. This gives the protein CASSYPLGGQETQYF.

This chain connects TRBV7-2 to TRBJ2-2, with TRBD1 identical over 8 bases. Germline trimming cut 5 bases from V and 4 bases from J; bases unmatched to any gene: 12. The germline gives CDR1 SGHTA, CDR2 FQGNSA. The CDR3 has 17 amino acids. CDR3 protein: CASSRFGGQDGTGELFF. The CDR3 DNA follows: TGTGCCAGCAGCCGGTTCGGGGGACAGGATGGCACCGGGGAGCTGTTTTTT.

The CDR3 DNA sequence: TGCGCCAGCAACCGGGCGGGCGGGGCATCCACAGATACGCAGTATTTT. This sequence encodes CASNRAGGASTDTQYF. This chain joins TRBV5-1 and TRBJ2-3; perhaps TRBD2 as D (6 bases). The CDR3 runs 16 residues. Per the germline V gene, CDR1 is SGHRS and CDR2 is YFSETQ. The germline V and J ends were trimmed by 6 bases and 2 bases, with 19 bases remaining between them. Looking up the rest from reference TRBV5-1 and TRBJ2-3 gives the full variable domain: KAGVTQTPRYLIKTRGQQVTLSCSPISGHRSVSWYQQTPGQGLQFLFEYFSETQRNKGNFPGRFSGRQFSNSRSEMNVSTLELGDSALYLCASNRAGGASTDTQYFGPGTRLTVL.

The chain has TRBV6-2 or TRBV6-3 and TRBJ2-5, with 11 positions matching TRBD1. The CDR3 loop spans 16 amino acids. Trimming took 2 bases from V and 6 from J; bases not matched to a gene: 8. CDR1 and CDR2 (germline): MNHEY, SVGEGT. As DNA, the CDR3 is TGTGCCAGCAGTTACCTTGGACAGGGGGCTGCAAAGACCCAGTACTTC. Amino acid sequence: CASSYLGQGAAKTQYF.

This clonotype came up many times. Relative to the germline gene, one junction end is altered; a read error may explain this. V is TRBV7-7 and J is TRBJ2-5; D is possibly TRBD1 (5 bases). The V gene's germline CDR1 is SSHAT and CDR2 FNYEAQ (reference sequence). CDR3 length equals 13 residues. CDR3 in amino acids: CASTQGVGETQYF. The CDR3 bases are TGTGCTAGCACCCAAGGGGTAGGGGAGACCCAGTACTTC.

This chain connects TRBV9 to TRBJ1-6; D gene uncertain. CDR3 size: 15 residues. V was cut by 0 bases and J by 8 bases, with 12 bases left in between. Germline CDR1 SGDLS, CDR2 YYNGEE. CDR3: CASSVEGRLDSPLHF. The CDR3 DNA sequence: TGTGCCAGCAGCGTAGAGGGCAGGTTGGATTCACCCCTCCACTTT.

This clonotype showed up many times. The rearrangement links TRBV20-1 to TRBJ2-6, with D possibly TRBD1 on 6 matching bases. Deletions cut 3 bases from V and 2 bases from J, with 14 bases between. Germline V gives CDR1 DFQATT, CDR2 SNEGSKA (reference sequence). CDR3 size: 16 residues. The CDR3 region is CSASPPTGPGANVLTF. CDR3 bases: TGCAGTGCTAGCCCTCCGACAGGCCCTGGGGCCAACGTCCTGACTTTC.

This clonotype was detected only a few times. The V and J genes are TRBV5-1 and TRBJ2-7, with D unresolved. Per the germline V gene, CDR1 is SGHRS and CDR2 is YFSETQ. This CDR3 contains 14 residues. Trimming left V 4 bases short and J 5 bases short, with 16 bases between. The DNA of the CDR3 is TGCGCCAGCAGCCCCTATGAGACCCTGGACGAGCAGTACTTC. The encoded protein is CASSPYETLDEQYF.